The present entry profiles one TCR beta chain with its context. Other DNA sequences from this sample encode an identical CDR3 as well. The data derive from a study of blood T cell repertoires in COVID-19. The V end lost 3 bases, the J end lost 2 bases, and 7 bases lay between the germline ends. The CDR3 totals 13 residues. Germline lookup yields CDR1 SEHNR and CDR2 FQNEAQ (reference sequence). Those who participated ranged in age from roughly 18 to 90 years and resided in about two dozen US areas. Participants' reported clinical history set cohort assignment. Assay: immunoSEQ multiplex PCR; the TCRdb copy retains only in-frame clones and omits some. The sample carries about 440,000 clones, roughly 85% recorded once.

Sequencing input: PBMCs or T cells enriched from blood (not recorded which). The source is a woman aged 18-29 years with acute COVID-19. The J gene is TRBJ2-5, the V gene TRBV7-9, with D maybe TRBD2 (5 bases). As DNA, the CDR3 is TGTGCCAGCAGCTTGGGGAGTCAAGAGACCCAGTACTTC. This sequence encodes CASSLGSQETQYF.